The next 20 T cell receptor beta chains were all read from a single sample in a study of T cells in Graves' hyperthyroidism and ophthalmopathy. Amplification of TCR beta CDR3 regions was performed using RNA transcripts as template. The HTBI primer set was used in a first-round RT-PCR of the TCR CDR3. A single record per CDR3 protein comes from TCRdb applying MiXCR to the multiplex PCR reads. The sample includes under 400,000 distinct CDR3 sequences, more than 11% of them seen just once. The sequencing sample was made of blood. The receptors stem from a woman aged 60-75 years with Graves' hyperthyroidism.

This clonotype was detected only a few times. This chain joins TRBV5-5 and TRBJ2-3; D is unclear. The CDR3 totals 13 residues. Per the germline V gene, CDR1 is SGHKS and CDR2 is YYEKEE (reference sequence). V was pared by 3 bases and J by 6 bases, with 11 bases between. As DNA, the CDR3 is TGTGCCAGCAGCTGGTGGGTGGGGGATACGCAGTATTTT. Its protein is CASSWWVGDTQYF.

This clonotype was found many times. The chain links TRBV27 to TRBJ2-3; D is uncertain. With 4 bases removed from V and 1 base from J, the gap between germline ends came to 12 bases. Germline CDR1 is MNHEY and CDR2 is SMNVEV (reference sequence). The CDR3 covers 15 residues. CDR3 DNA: TGTGCCAGCAGTTCCCGGCCAAGTGGCACAGATACGCAGTATTTT. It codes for CASSSRPSGTDTQYF.

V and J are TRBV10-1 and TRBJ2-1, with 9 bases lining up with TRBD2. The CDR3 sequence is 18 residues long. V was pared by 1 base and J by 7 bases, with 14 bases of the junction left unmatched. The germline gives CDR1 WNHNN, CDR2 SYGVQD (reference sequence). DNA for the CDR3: TGCGCCAGCAGTGAGTTAGCTAGCGGGACCCCTCTTTGGAATGAGCAGTTCTTC. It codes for CASSELASGTPLWNEQFF.

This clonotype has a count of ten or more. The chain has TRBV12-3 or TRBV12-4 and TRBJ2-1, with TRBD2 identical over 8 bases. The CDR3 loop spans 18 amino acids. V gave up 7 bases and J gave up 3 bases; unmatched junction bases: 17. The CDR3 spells CASTFLPLAGRLYNEQFF. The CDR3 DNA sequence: TGTGCCAGCACCTTTCTGCCCTTAGCGGGGAGGCTCTACAATGAGCAGTTCTTC.

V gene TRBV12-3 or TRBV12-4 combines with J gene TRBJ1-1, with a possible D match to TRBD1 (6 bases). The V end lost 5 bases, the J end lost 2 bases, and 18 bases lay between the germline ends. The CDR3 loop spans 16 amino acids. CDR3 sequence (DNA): TGTGCCAGCAGTCGACACGCGGGGGCGACAAACACTGAAGCTTTCTTT. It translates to CASSRHAGATNTEAFF.

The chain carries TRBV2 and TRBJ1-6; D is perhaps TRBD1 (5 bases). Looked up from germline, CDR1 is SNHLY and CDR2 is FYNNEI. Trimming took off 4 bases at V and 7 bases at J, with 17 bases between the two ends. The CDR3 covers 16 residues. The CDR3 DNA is TGTGCCAGCAGTGTTCGAGGGGCAGGGAACAATTCACCCCTCCACTTT. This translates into CASSVRGAGNNSPLHF.

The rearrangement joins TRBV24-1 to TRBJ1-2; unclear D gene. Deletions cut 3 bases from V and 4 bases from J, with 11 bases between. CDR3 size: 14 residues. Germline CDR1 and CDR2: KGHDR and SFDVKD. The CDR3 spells CATSDKTDFYGYTF. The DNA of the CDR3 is TGTGCCACCAGTGATAAAACTGACTTCTATGGCTACACCTTC.

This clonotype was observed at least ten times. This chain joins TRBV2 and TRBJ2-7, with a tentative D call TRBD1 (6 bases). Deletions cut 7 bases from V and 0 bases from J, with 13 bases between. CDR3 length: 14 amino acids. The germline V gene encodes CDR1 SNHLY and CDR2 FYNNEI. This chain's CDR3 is CASNRAPSSYEQYF. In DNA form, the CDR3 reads TGTGCCAGCAACAGGGCTCCCAGCTCCTACGAGCAGTACTTC.

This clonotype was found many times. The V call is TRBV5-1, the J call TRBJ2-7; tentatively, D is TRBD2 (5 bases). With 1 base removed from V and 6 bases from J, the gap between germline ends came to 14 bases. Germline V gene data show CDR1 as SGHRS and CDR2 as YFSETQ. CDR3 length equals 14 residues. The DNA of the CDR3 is TGCGCCAGCAGCTTGATGGACTCCAATCGCGAGCAGTACTTC. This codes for CASSLMDSNREQYF.

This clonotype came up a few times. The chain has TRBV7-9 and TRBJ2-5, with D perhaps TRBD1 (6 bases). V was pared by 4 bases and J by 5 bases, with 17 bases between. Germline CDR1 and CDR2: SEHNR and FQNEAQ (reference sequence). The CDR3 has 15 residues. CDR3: CASSSRVGGEETQYF. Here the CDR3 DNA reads TGTGCCAGCAGCTCAAGGGTAGGGGGTGAGGAGACCCAGTACTTC. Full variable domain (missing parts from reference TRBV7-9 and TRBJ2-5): DTGVSQNPRHKITKRGQNVTFRCDPISEHNRLYWYRQTLGQGPEFLTYFQNEAQLEKSRLLSDRFSAERPKGSFSTLEIQRTEQGDSAMYLCASSSRVGGEETQYFGPGTRLLVL.

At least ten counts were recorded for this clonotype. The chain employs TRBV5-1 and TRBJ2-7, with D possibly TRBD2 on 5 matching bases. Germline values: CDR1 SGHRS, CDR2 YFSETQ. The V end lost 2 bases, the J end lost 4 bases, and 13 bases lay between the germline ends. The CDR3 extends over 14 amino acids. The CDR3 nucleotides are TGCGCCAGCAGCTTAACCCCGGGAACGTACGAGCAGTACTTC. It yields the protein CASSLTPGTYEQYF.

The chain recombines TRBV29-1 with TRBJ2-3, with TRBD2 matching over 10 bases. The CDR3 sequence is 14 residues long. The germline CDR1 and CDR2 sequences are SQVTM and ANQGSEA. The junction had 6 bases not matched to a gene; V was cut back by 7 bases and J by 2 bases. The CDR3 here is CSGLAGGPTDTQYF. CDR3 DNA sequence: TGCAGCGGGTTAGCGGGAGGCCCCACAGATACGCAGTATTTT.

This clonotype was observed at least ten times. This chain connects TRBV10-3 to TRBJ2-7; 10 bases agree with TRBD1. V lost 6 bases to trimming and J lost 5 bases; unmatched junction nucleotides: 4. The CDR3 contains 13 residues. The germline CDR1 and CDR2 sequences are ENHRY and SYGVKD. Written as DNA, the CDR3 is TGTGCCATCAGGACAGGGGGCAAGAACGAGCAGTACTTC. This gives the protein CAIRTGGKNEQYF.

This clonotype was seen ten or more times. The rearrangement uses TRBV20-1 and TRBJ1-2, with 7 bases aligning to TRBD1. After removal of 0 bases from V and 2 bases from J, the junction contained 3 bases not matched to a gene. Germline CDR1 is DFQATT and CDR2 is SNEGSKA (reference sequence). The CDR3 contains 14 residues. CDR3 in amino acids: CSARDKGQNYGYTF. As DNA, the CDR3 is TGCAGTGCTAGAGATAAGGGACAGAACTATGGCTACACCTTC.

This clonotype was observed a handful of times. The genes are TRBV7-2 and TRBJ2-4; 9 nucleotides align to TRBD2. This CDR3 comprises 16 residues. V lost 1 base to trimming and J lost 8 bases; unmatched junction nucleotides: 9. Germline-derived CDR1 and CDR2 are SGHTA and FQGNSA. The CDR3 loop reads CASSLGGSGSSDIQYF. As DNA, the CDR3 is TGTGCCAGCAGCTTAGGGGGTAGCGGGAGTTCGGACATTCAGTACTTC. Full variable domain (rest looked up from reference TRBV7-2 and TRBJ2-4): GAGVSQSPSNKVTEKGKDVELRCDPISGHTALYWYRQSLGQGLEFLIYFQGNSAPDKSGLPSDRFSAERTGGSVSTLTIQRTQQEDSAVYLCASSLGGSGSSDIQYFGAGTRLSVL.

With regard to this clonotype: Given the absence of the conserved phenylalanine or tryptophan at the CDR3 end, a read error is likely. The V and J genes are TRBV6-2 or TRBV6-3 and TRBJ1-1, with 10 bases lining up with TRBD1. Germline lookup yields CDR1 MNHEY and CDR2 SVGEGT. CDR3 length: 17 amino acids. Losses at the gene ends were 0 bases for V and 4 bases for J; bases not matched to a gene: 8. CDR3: CASSYSRRQGAITEAFL. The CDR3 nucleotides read TGTGCCAGCAGTTACTCGAGGCGACAGGGGGCGATCACTGAAGCTTTCCTT.

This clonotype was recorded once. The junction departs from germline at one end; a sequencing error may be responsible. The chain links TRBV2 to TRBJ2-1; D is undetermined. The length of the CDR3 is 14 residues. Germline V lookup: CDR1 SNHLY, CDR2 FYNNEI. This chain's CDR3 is CASIEYSSYNEQFF. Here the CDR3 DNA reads TGTGCCAGCATTGAATACAGCTCCTACAATGAGCAGTTCTTC.

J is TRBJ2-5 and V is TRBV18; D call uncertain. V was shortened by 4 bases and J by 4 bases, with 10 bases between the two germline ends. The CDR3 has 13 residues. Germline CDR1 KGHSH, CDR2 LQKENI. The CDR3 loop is CASSLNKGETQYF. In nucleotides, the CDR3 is TGTGCCAGCTCACTTAATAAGGGAGAGACCCAGTACTTC.

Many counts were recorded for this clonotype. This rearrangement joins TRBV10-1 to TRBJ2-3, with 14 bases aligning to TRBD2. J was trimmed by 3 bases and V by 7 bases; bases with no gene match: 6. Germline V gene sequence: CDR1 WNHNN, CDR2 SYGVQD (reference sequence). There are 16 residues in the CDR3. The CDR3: CASTGTSGSGTDTQYF. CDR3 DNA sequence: TGCGCCAGCACCGGGACTAGCGGGAGTGGAACAGATACGCAGTATTTT.

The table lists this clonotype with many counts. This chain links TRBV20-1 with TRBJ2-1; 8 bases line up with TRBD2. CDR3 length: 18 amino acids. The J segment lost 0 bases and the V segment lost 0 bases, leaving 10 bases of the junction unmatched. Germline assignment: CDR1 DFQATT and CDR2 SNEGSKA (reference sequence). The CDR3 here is CSARDPWEAGGSYNEQFF. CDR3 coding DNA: TGCAGTGCTAGAGACCCCTGGGAGGCGGGAGGCTCCTACAATGAGCAGTTCTTC.